The entry below gives a single T cell receptor (beta chain) sequence along with its context. This sample is part of a study of blood T cell repertoires in COVID-19. The CDR3 loop spans 15 amino acids. The V gene's germline CDR1 is LNHNV and CDR2 YYDKDF (reference sequence). Between the trimmed V and J ends, which lost 1 base and 2 bases, there was a span of 11 bases. Study processing details: From reference gene primer amplification, estimates of nucleated cell counts were derived. Only in-frame clones appear in the TCRdb table, and some are missing; sequencing was by immunoSEQ multiplex PCR. That table is the source of V, J and clone size, and D and trimming were worked out from the DNA. This table has 350,000 to 450,000 clones, 85% to 90% appearing once. Living in about two dozen US areas, the participants were between roughly 18 and 90 years of age.

The origin of this receptor is a woman in her twenties or thirties who had recovered from COVID-19. This sequence joins TRBV15 and TRBJ1-2; no clear D. The sample taken for sequencing was PBMCs or T cells enriched from blood (not recorded which). The CDR3 loop reads CATSRGWEPNYGYTF. The CDR3, as DNA: TGTGCCACCAGCAGAGGTTGGGAGCCGAACTATGGCTACACCTTC.